This T cell receptor beta chain was identified in a study of control samples from healthy donors and cancer patients. V was clipped by 0 bases and J by 7 bases, with 15 bases between them. CDR1 and CDR2 (germline): LNHNV, YYDKDF (reference sequence). This CDR3 has 15 residues. Sequencing used immunoSEQ multiplex PCR; TCRdb keeps in-frame clones, though not all of them. The sample lists approximately 58,000 clones, over 75% occurring once. The specimen sequenced was PBMCs. This clonotype was obtained from a woman aged 55-75 years with lung cancer. The chain couples TRBV15 to TRBJ2-5, with a possible D match to TRBD1 (5 bases). The CDR3 DNA follows: TGTGCCACCAGCAGAGATTACGGACGGACATGGACCCAGTACTTC. Its protein product is CATSRDYGRTWTQYF.